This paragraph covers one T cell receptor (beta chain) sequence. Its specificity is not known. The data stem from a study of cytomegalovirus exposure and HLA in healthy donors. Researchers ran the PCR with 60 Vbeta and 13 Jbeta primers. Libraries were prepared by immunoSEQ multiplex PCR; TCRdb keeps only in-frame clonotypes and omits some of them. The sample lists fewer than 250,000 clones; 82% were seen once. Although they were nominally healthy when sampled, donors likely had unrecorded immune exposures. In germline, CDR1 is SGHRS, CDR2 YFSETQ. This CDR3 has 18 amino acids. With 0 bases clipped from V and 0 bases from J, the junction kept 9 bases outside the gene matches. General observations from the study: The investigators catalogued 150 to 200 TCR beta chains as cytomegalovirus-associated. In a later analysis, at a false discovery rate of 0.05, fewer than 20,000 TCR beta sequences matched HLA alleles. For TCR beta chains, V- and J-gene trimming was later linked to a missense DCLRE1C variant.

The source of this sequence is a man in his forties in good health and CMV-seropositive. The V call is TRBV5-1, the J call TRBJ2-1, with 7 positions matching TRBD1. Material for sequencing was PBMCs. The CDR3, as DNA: TGCGCCAGCAGCTTGGTCCTGACAGGGTCTAGCTCCTACAATGAGCAGTTCTTC. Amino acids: CASSLVLTGSSSYNEQFF.